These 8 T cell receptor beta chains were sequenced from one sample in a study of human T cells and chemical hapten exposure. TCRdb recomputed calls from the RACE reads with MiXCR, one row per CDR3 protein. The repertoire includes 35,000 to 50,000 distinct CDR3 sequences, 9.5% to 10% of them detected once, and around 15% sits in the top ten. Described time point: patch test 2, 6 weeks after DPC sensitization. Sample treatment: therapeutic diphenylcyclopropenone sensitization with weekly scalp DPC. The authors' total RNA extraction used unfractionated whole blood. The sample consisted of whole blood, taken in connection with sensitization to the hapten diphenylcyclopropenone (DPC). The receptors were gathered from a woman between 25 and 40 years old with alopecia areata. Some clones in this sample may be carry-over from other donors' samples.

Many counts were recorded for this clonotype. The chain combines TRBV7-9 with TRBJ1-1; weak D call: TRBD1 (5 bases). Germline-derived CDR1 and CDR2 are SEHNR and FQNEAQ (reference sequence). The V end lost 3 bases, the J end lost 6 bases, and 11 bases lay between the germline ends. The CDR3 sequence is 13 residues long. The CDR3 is CASSFPGFSEAFF. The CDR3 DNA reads TGTGCCAGCAGCTTCCCAGGGTTTTCTGAAGCTTTCTTT.

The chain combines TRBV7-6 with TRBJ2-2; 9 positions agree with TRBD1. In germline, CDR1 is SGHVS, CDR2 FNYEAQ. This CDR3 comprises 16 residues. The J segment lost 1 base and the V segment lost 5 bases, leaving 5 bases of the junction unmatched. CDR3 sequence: CASSAETGGNTGELFF. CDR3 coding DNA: TGTGCCAGCAGCGCCGAGACAGGGGGGAACACCGGGGAGCTGTTTTTT.

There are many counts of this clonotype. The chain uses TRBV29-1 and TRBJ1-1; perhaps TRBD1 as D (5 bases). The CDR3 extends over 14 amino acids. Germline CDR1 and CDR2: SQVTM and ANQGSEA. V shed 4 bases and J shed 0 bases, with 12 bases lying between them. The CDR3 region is CSVVGGTLNTEAFF. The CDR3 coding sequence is TGCAGCGTTGTGGGGGGAACACTGAACACTGAAGCTTTCTTT. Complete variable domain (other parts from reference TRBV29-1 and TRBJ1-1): SAVISQKPSRDICQRGTSLTIQCQVDSQVTMMFWYRQQPGQSLTLIATANQGSEATYESGFVIDKFPISRPNLTFSTLTVSNMSPEDSSIYLCSVVGGTLNTEAFFGQGTRLTVV.

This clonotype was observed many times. CDR3 DNA sequence: TGCGCCAGCAGCGACGACAGGAGATCCTACGAGCAGTACTTC. Its translation is CASSDDRRSYEQYF. This chain connects TRBV5-1 to TRBJ2-7; the D gene is possibly TRBD1 (6 bases). CDR3 length equals 14 residues. Germline-derived CDR1 and CDR2 are SGHRS and YFSETQ. With 4 bases removed from V and 1 base from J, the gap between germline ends came to 12 bases.

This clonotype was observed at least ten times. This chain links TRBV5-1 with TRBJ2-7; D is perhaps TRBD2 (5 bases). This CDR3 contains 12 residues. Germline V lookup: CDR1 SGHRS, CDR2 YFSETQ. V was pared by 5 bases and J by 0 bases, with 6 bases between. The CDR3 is CASRRDSYEQYF. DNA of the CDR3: TGCGCCAGCAGGAGGGACTCCTACGAGCAGTACTTC.

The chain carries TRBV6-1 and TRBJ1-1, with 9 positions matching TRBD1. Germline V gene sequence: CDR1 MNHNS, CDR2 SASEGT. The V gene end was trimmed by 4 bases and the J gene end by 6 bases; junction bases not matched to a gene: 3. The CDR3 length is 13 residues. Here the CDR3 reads CASSGQGVSEAFF. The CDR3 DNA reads TGTGCCAGCAGTGGACAGGGGGTTTCTGAAGCTTTCTTT.

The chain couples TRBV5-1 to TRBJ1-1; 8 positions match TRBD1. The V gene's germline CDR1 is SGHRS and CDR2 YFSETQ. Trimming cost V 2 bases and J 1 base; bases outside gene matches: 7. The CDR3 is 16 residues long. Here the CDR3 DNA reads TGCGCCAGCAGCTTCGTTCAGGGGGCCGGGAACACTGAAGCTTTCTTT. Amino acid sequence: CASSFVQGAGNTEAFF.

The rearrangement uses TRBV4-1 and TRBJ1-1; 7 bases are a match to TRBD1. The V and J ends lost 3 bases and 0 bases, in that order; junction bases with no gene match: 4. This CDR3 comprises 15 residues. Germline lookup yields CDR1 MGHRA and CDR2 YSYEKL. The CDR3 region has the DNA TGCGCCAGCAGCCAGGCGGGACAGTTGAACACTGAAGCTTTCTTT. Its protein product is CASSQAGQLNTEAFF.